A single sample gave rise to the 17 T cell receptor beta chains below, sequenced in a study of blood T cell repertoires in COVID-19. Produced via immunoSEQ multiplex PCR; TCRdb's table is partial and in-frame only. The table shows around 120,000 clones, with 69% occurring only once. The source material was peripheral blood. These receptors all come from a man aged 80 or over with acute or convalescent COVID-19.

The chain couples TRBV6-5 to TRBJ1-1; tentative D call: TRBD1 (5 bases). Germline assignment: CDR1 MNHEY and CDR2 SVGAGI. The CDR3 spans 13 residues. V was clipped by 3 bases and J by 2 bases, with 7 bases between them. The CDR3: CASSYGHNTEAFF. Written as DNA, the CDR3 is TGTGCCAGCAGTTATGGACATAACACTGAAGCTTTCTTT.

This sequence joins TRBV20-1 and TRBJ1-2; D unclear. The V gene lost 3 bases and the J gene lost 12 bases, with 11 bases spanning the gap. The CDR3 covers 10 residues. Germline assignment: CDR1 DFQATT and CDR2 SNEGSKA (reference sequence). The CDR3 loop reads CSASSGRDTF. CDR3 bases: TGCAGTGCTAGCAGTGGGAGAGACACCTTC.

The chain joins TRBV30 to TRBJ2-2; D remains ambiguous. Germline loops: CDR1 GTSNPN, CDR2 SVGIG (reference sequence). Trimming removed 5 bases from V and 4 bases from J, with 11 bases in between. The length of the CDR3 is 13 residues. The CDR3 loop reads CAWRGSATGELFF. As DNA, the CDR3 is TGTGCCTGGCGCGGATCCGCCACCGGGGAGCTGTTTTTT.

CDR3 in DNA: TGTGCCAGCAGCCCAACCCACAGGGGGTATACGCAGTATTTT. It yields the protein CASSPTHRGYTQYF. The V and J genes are TRBV3-1 (or the pseudogene TRBV3-2) and TRBJ2-3; 8 nucleotides agree with TRBD1. CDR1 is LGHDT, CDR2 YNNKEL, per germline (reference sequence). The trim removed 4 bases at V and 7 bases at J, leaving 7 bases unmatched. The CDR3 totals 14 residues.

The genes are TRBV20-1 and TRBJ2-7; a weak D match, TRBD2 (6 bases). The V end was cut by 3 bases, the J end by 0 bases, with 12 bases between. Germline loops: CDR1 DFQATT, CDR2 SNEGSKA (reference sequence). This CDR3 comprises 14 residues. CDR3 residues: CSASGGTSSYEQYF. The CDR3 coding sequence is TGCAGTGCTAGTGGCGGGACGAGCTCCTACGAGCAGTACTTC.

The CDR3 DNA sequence: TGCGCCAGCAGCCAAGATTTCAGCGGGGTCTTCACAGATACGCAGTATTTT. Amino acids: CASSQDFSGVFTDTQYF. The J gene is TRBJ2-3, the V gene TRBV4-1; TRBD2 matches 7 bases. V gave up 0 bases and J gave up 2 bases; unmatched junction bases: 8. The CDR3 is 17 amino acids. In germline, CDR1 is MGHRA, CDR2 YSYEKL.

V usage is TRBV5-4 and J usage is TRBJ1-2; TRBD1 is a possible D gene (5 bases). V was pared by 3 bases and J by 4 bases, with 16 bases between. The germline gives CDR1 SGHNT, CDR2 YYREEE (reference sequence). The CDR3 has 15 residues. The CDR3 region is CASSSDGGVGYGYTF. DNA of the CDR3: TGTGCCAGCAGCTCGGACGGGGGGGTTGGCTATGGCTACACCTTC.

The chain has TRBV24-1 and TRBJ2-3, with D possibly TRBD1 on 7 matching bases. CDR3 length: 16 residues. V gave up 4 bases and J gave up 2 bases, with 15 bases separating them. Germline CDR1 is KGHDR and CDR2 is SFDVKD. CDR3 in amino acids: CATSDSGRGATDTQYF. Written as DNA, the CDR3 is TGTGCCACCAGTGACTCCGGCAGGGGGGCCACAGATACGCAGTATTTT.

With respect to this clone: One base away lies a much larger clone, so this may be a sequencing read error. The chain carries TRBV3-1 (or the pseudogene TRBV3-2) and TRBJ1-6; D is perhaps TRBD1 (6 bases). This CDR3 comprises 14 residues. Germline CDR1 reads LGHDT; CDR2 reads YNNKEL (reference sequence). Trimming cost V 1 base and J 6 bases, with 7 bases left between them. For the CDR3, the DNA is TGTGCCAGCAGCCAAGGGACAGCTAATTCACCCCTCCACTTT. Protein: CASSQGTANSPLHF.

The chain carries TRBV7-8 and TRBJ1-1, with D unresolved. The germline V and J ends were trimmed by 1 base and 1 base, with 4 bases remaining between them. The length of the CDR3 is 13 residues. Germline CDR1 is SGHVS and CDR2 is FQNEAQ. The CDR3 sequence: CASSLDSNTEAFF. The CDR3 bases are TGTGCCAGCAGCTTAGACTCGAACACTGAAGCTTTCTTT.

The chain employs TRBV7-9 and TRBJ2-7, with 9 bases aligning to TRBD1. The CDR3 totals 16 residues. The ends lost 5 bases at V and 2 bases at J; junction bases unmatched: 10. Germline loops: CDR1 SEHNR, CDR2 FQNEAQ (reference sequence). CDR3 sequence reads: CASSRSRDRVTYEQYF. In nucleotides, the CDR3 is TGTGCCAGCAGCCGTAGTAGGGACAGGGTAACCTACGAGCAGTACTTC.

The V gene is TRBV21-1, the J gene TRBJ1-1; whether TRBD1, the table's D call, matches the DNA was not checked. TRBV21-1 counts as a pseudogene. The CDR3 has 13 residues. The CDR3 DNA sequence: TGTGCCAGCAGCATACGACAGAACACTGAAGCTTTCTTT. It yields the protein CASSIRQNTEAFF.

The V and J genes are TRBV5-1 and TRBJ2-1; D might be TRBD1 (5 bases). Germline V gene data show CDR1 as SGHRS and CDR2 as YFSETQ. The CDR3 contains 15 residues. Between the trimmed V and J ends, which lost 7 bases and 2 bases, there was a span of 16 bases. In DNA, the CDR3 is TGCGCCAGCCTTAGGGATCCGACAGCCTACAATGAGCAGTTCTTC. Protein sequence: CASLRDPTAYNEQFF.

The gene calls are TRBV9 and TRBJ2-1, with 7 bases fitting TRBD2. This CDR3 is built from 15 residues. J lost 2 bases, V lost 4 bases, and 6 bases had no gene match. Looked up from germline, CDR1 is SGDLS and CDR2 is YYNGEE. CDR3 nucleotide sequence: TGTGCCAGCAGCAATAGCGGGTTCCCCTACAATGAGCAGTTCTTC. Protein: CASSNSGFPYNEQFF.

The gene calls are TRBV6-5 and TRBJ1-1; D not certain. Looked up from germline, CDR1 is MNHEY and CDR2 is SVGAGI. The CDR3 runs to 13 residues. V gave up 6 bases and J gave up 1 base, with 9 bases separating them. CDR3: CASSPAGNTEAFF. The CDR3 coding sequence is TGTGCCAGCAGCCCAGCGGGGAACACTGAAGCTTTCTTT.

The V gene is TRBV7-2, the J gene TRBJ2-1, with 7 bases fitting TRBD2. V shed 4 bases and J 8 bases; nucleotides not matched to a gene: 8. In germline, CDR1 is SGHTA, CDR2 FQGNSA. The CDR3 sequence is 14 residues long. The CDR3 coding sequence is TGTGCCAGCAGCTCAGAGCGGGGAGCCTATGAGCAGTTCTTC. It translates to CASSSERGAYEQFF.

The V gene is TRBV19, the J gene TRBJ2-7; 9 nucleotides line up with TRBD2. V gave up 7 bases and J gave up 2 bases; unmatched junction bases: 3. The V gene's germline CDR1 is LNHDA and CDR2 SQIVND (reference sequence). This CDR3 has 13 amino acids. The CDR3 here is CASMAGGTYEQYF. The CDR3 bases are TGTGCCAGTATGGCGGGAGGGACCTACGAGCAGTACTTC.